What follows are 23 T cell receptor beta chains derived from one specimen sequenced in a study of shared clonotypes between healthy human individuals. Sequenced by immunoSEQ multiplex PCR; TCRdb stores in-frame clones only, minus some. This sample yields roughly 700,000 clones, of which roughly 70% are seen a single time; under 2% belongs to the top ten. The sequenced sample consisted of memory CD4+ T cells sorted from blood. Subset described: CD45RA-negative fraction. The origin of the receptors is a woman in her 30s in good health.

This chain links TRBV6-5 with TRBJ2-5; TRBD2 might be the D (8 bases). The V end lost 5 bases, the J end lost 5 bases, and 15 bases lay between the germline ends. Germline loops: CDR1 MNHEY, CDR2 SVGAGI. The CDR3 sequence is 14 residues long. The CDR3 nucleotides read TGTGCCAGCAGTCTGGGACAGCGGGAGGAGACCCAGTACTTC. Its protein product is CASSLGQREETQYF.

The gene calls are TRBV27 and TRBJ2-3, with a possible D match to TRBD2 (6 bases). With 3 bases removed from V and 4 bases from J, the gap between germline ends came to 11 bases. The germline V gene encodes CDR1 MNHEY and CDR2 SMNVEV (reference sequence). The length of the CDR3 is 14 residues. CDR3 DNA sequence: TGTGCCAGCAGTTTCCACTGGGGGGCAGATACGCAGTATTTT. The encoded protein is CASSFHWGADTQYF.

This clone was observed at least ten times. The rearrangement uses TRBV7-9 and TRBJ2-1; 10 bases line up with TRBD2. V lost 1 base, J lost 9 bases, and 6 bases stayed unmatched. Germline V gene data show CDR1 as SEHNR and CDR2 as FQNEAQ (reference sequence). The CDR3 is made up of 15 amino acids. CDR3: CASSLVPSGSLEQFF. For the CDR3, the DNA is TGTGCCAGCAGCTTAGTGCCTAGCGGGAGCCTTGAGCAGTTCTTC.

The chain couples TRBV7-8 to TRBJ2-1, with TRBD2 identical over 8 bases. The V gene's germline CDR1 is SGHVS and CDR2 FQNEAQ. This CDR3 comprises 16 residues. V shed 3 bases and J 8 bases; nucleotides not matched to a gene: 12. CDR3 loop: CASSFWSAGGMYEQFF. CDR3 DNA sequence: TGTGCCAGCAGCTTCTGGTCGGCGGGAGGTATGTATGAGCAGTTCTTC.

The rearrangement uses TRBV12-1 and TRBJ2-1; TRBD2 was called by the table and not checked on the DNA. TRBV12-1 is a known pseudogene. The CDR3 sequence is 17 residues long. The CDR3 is CASSARKGLAGGSEQFF. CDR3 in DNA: TGTGCCAGCAGCGCCAGGAAGGGACTAGCGGGAGGAAGTGAGCAGTTCTTC.

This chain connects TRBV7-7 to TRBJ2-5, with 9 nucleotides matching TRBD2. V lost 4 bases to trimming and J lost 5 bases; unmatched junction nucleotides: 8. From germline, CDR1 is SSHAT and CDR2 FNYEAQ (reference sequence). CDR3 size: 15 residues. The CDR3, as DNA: TGTGCCAGCAGCTCCGCGGGGGGGGCTGGGGAGACCCAGTACTTC. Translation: CASSSAGGAGETQYF.

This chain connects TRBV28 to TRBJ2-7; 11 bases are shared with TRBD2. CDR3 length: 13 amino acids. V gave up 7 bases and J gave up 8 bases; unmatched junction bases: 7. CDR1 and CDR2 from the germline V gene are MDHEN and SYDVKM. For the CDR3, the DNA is TGTGCCAGCACACCGGGACTAGCGGCCAAGCAGTACTTC. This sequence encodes CASTPGLAAKQYF.

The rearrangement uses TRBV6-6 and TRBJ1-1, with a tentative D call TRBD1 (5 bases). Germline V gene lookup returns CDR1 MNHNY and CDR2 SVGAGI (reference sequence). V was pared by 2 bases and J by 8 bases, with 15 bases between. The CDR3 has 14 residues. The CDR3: CASSYETGPGEAFF. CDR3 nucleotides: TGTGCCAGCAGTTACGAGACGGGGCCGGGGGAAGCTTTCTTT.

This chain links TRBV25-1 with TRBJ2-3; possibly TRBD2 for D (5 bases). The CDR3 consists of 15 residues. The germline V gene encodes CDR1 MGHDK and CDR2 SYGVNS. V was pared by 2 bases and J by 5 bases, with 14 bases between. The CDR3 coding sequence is TGTGCCAGCAGTGAAACGTGGACTGATGGAGATACGCAGTATTTT. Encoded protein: CASSETWTDGDTQYF.

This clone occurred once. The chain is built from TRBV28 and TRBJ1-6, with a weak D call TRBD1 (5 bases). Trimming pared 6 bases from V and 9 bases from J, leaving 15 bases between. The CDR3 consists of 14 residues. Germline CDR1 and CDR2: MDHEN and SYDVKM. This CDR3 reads CASRTGTYGSPLHF. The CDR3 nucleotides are TGTGCCAGCAGAACCGGGACTTATGGTTCACCCCTCCACTTT.

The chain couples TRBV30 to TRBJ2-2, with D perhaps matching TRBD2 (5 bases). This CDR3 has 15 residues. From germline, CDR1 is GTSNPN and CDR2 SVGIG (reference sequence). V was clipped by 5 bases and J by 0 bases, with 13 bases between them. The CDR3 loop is CAWGIGGTNTGELFF. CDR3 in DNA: TGTGCCTGGGGGATCGGAGGAACGAACACCGGGGAGCTGTTTTTT.

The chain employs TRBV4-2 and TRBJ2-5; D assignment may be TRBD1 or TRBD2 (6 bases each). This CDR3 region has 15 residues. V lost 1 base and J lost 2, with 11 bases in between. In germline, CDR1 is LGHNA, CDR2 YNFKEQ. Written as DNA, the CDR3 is TGTGCCAGCAGCCAAGTTAGGAGGGGGCAAGAGACCCAGTACTTC. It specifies CASSQVRRGQETQYF.

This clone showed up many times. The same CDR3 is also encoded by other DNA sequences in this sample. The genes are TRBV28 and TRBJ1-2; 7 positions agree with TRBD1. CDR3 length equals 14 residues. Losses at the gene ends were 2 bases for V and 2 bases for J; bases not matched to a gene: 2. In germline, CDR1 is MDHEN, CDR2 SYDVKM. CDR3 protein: CASSLQTGNYGYTF. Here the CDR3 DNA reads TGTGCCAGCAGTTTACAGACAGGGAACTATGGCTACACCTTC.

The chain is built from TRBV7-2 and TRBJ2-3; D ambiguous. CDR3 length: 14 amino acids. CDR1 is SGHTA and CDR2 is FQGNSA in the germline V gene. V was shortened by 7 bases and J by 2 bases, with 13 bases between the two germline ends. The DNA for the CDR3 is TGTGCCAGCAATCAGGCGACGGCCACAGATACGCAGTATTTT. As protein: CASNQATATDTQYF.

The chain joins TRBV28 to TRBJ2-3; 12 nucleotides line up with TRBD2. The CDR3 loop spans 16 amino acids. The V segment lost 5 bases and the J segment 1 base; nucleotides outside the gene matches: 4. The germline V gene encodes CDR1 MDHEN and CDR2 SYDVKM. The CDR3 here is CASSVRTSGGTDTQYF. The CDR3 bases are TGTGCCAGCAGTGTGAGGACTAGCGGGGGCACAGATACGCAGTATTTT.

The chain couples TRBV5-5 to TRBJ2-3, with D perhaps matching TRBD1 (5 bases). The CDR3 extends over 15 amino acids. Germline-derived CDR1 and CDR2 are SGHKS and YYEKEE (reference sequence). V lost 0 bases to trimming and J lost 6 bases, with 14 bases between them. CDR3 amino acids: CASSLVAQTADTQYF. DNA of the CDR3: TGTGCCAGCAGCTTGGTGGCCCAGACAGCGGATACGCAGTATTTT.

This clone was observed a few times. CDR3 DNA sequence: TGTGCCAGCAGCCCCCAGTCGGGTTCGGGGGCAGCCAAAAACATTCAGTACTTC. Translated, it gives CASSPQSGSGAAKNIQYF. This chain connects TRBV7-2 to TRBJ2-4; D may correspond to TRBD1 or TRBD2 (6 bases each). Germline CDR1 SGHTA, CDR2 FQGNSA. V lost 5 bases and J 0 bases, leaving 20 bases between the germline ends. This CDR3 is 18 amino acids long.

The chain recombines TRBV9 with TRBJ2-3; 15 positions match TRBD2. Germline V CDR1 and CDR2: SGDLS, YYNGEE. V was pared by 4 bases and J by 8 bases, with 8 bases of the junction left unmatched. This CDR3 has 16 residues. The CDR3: CASSMGLAGGSITQYF. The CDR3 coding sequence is TGTGCCAGCAGCATGGGACTAGCGGGAGGATCGATTACGCAGTATTTT.

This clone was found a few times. CDR3 in amino acids: CASKGGSNQPQHF. CDR3 coding DNA: TGTGCCAGCAAAGGGGGAAGCAATCAGCCCCAGCATTTT. The rearrangement links TRBV7-8 to TRBJ1-5, with D perhaps matching TRBD1 (6 bases). The CDR3 sequence is 13 residues long. Trimming pared 7 bases from V and 1 base from J, leaving 8 bases between. The V gene's germline CDR1 is SGHVS and CDR2 FQNEAQ.

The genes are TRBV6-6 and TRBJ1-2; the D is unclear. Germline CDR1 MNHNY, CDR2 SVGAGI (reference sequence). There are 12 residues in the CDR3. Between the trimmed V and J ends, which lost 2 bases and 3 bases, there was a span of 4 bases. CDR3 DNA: TGTGCCAGCAGTTACGACGACTATGGCTACACCTTC. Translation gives CASSYDDYGYTF.

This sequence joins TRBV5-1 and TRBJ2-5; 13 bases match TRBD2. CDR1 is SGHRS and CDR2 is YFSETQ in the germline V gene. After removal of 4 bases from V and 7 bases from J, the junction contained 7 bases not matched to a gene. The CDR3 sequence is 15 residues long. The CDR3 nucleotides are TGCGCCAGCAGCCCCGGAGGACTAGCGGGAGTGACCCAGTACTTC. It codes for CASSPGGLAGVTQYF.

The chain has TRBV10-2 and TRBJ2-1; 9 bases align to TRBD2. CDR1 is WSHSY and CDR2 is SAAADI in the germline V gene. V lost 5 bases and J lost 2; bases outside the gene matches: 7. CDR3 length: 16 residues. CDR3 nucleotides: TGCGCCAGCAGTAACGGACTAGCGCCCACCTACAATGAGCAGTTCTTC. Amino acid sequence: CASSNGLAPTYNEQFF.

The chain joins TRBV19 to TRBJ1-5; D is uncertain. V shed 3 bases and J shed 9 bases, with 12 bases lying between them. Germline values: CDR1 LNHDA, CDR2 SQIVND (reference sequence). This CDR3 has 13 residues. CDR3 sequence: CASSIGSSVPQHF. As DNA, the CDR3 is TGTGCCAGTAGTATCGGCTCGTCGGTGCCCCAGCATTTT.